This is a list of T cell receptor beta chains from one sample in a study of blood T cell repertoires in COVID-19. Data came from immunoSEQ multiplex PCR; TCRdb stores just in-frame clones and leaves some out. The profile shows under 300,000 clones, about 82% of them singletons. The material sequenced was peripheral blood. The receptors here all came from a man older than 75 with acute or convalescent COVID-19. CDR3s include the opening cysteine and the closing phenylalanine or tryptophan. D genes are given only for firm matches. Rows give clone size only sometimes, using once, few, many, or a class for an expanded clone.

11	TRBV12-3/TRBV12-4	.	.	TRBJ1-1	TGTGCCAGCAGTTTTACAACTGAAGCTTTCTTT	CASSFTTEAFF
13	TRBV12-3/TRBV12-4	.	.	TRBJ2-7	TGTGCCAGCAGTTTAGCGGGCCAGTACGAGCAGTACTTC	CASSLAGQYEQYF
14	TRBV19	.	TRBD1	TRBJ1-2	TGTGCCAGTAGTACGGAGGGACAGGGTGGTGGCTACACCTTC	CASSTEGQGGGYTF
12	TRBV6-2/TRBV6-3	.	.	TRBJ2-7	TGTGCCAGCAGCTCCAGGGTCCACGAGCAGTACTTC	CASSSRVHEQYF
15	TRBV11-1	.	.	TRBJ2-4	TGTGCCAGCAGCCAAAGGGGGTCAGACGAAAACATTCAGTACTTC	CASSQRGSDENIQYF
15	TRBV6-5	.	TRBD1	TRBJ2-7	TGTGCCAGCAGACCTCGGGCAGGGGGCTTCTACGAGCAGTACTTC	CASRPRAGGFYEQYF
14	TRBV19	.	TRBD1	TRBJ1-2	TGTGCCAGTAGGTGGGACAGGGGAAACAATGGCTACACCTTC	CASRWDRGNNGYTF
15	TRBV7-9	few	.	TRBJ1-6	TGTGCCAGCAGCTTAATCCGGGGGTATAATTCACCCCTCCACTTT	CASSLIRGYNSPLHF
16	TRBV28	.	.	TRBJ1-2	TGTGCCAGCAGTCCCAGGACAGCCTTTATTTCCTATGGCTACACCTTC	CASSPRTAFISYGYTF
15	TRBV10-1	.	.	TRBJ1-5	TGCGCCAGCAGACAGGGCCTCCTTTGCAATCAGCCCCAGCATTTT	CASRQGLLCNQPQHF
18	TRBV3-1/TRBV3-2	.	TRBD2	TRBJ2-3	TGTGCCAGCAGCTCTCGCCTGGGAGGGACTAGCAGTCCAGATACGCAGTATTTT	CASSSRLGGTSSPDTQYF
16	TRBV10-1	.	.	TRBJ2-5	TGCGCCAGCAGTGAGCGACTCGGGACATCACAAGAGACCCAGTACTTC	CASSERLGTSQETQYF
14	TRBV5-4	.	.	TRBJ2-2	TGTGCCGCGGGGGCTCAAACTCACACCGGGGAGCTGTTTTTT	CAAGAQTHTGELFF
14	TRBV6-8	once	TRBD2	TRBJ2-7	TGTGCCAGCAGGTCCGGGACTAGCGGGGGCGAGCAGTACTTC	CASRSGTSGGEQYF
16	TRBV3-1/TRBV3-2	.	TRBD2	TRBJ2-7	TGTGCCAGCAGCCCCAGTTGGACTAGCGGGAGCGGGGAGCAGTACTTC	CASSPSWTSGSGEQYF
19	TRBV11-2	.	TRBD1	TRBJ1-5	TGTGCCAGCAGCGCCTCGACAGGGGGACTCCTCAAGGTAAGTCAGCCCCAGCATTTT	CASSASTGGLLKVSQPQHF
16	TRBV5-1	.	.	TRBJ2-4	TGCGCCAGCAGCCCCAGACAAATTCAGGCCAAAAACATTCAGTACTTC	CASSPRQIQAKNIQYF
15	TRBV2	.	TRBD1	TRBJ2-3	TGTGCCAGCAGTGAGGGGACAGCTAGCACAGATACGCAGTATTTT	CASSEGTASTDTQYF
16	TRBV7-9	few	TRBD1	TRBJ2-7	TGTGCCAGCAGCCGGGGGGACAGGGGGTCTGTCGACGAGCAGTACTTC	CASSRGDRGSVDEQYF
12	TRBV5-4	.	.	TRBJ1-2	TGTGCCAGCAGCTTGAACAGCTATGGCTACACCTTC	CASSLNSYGYTF
14	TRBV6-5	.	.	TRBJ2-7	TGTGCCAGCAGTTACACAAACCAGGACTACGAGCAGTACTTC	CASSYTNQDYEQYF
14	TRBV19	.	TRBD1	TRBJ2-7	TGTGCCAGTTCCCGGGACAGGGGGAACTACGAGCAGTACTTC	CASSRDRGNYEQYF
13	TRBV27	.	.	TRBJ1-1	TGTGCCAGCAGTCCCGGGTCTTACACTGAAGCTTTCTTT	CASSPGSYTEAFF
14	TRBV6-1	.	.	TRBJ2-7	TGTGCCAGCAGTGAAGGACAGCGCTACTACGAGCAGTACTTC	CASSEGQRYYEQYF
13	TRBV6-5	.	.	TRBJ2-3	TGTGCCAGCAGTTCCCAGGCGACAGATACGCAGTATTTT	CASSSQATDTQYF
17	TRBV5-1	.	.	TRBJ2-2	TGCGCCAGCAGCATAGAGGGGGTCCTATCGAACACCGGGGAGCTGTTTTTT	CASSIEGVLSNTGELFF
14	TRBV7-2	.	.	TRBJ2-1	TGTGCCAGCAGCTTTGCGGGCTCCTACAATGAGCAGTTCTTC	CASSFAGSYNEQFF
14	TRBV6-1	few	.	TRBJ1-5	TGTGCCAGCAGTGAAGCGGCCCTTCCTCAGCCCCAGCATTTT	CASSEAALPQPQHF
12	TRBV12-3/TRBV12-4	.	.	TRBJ2-5	TGTGCCAGCTGCGAACTCCAAGAGACCCAGTACTTC	CASCELQETQYF
16	TRBV10-3	.	TRBD2	TRBJ2-1	TGTGCCATTCGGCCAGGCGGACTAGCGGGAGGTAATGAGCAGTTCTTC	CAIRPGGLAGGNEQFF